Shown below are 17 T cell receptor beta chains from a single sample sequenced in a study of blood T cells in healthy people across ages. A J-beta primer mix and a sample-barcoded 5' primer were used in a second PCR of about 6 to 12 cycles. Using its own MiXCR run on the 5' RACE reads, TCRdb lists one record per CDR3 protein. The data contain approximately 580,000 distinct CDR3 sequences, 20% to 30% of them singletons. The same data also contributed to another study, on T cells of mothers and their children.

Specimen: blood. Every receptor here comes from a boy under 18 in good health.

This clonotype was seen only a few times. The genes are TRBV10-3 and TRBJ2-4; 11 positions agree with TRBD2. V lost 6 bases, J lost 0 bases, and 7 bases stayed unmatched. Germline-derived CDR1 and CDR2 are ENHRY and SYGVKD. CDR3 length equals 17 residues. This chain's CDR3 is CAISTGTSGLAKNIQYF. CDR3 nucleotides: TGTGCCATCAGCACCGGGACTAGCGGCTTAGCCAAAAACATTCAGTACTTC.

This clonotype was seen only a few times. This CDR3 is CASSSANQPQHF. CDR3 DNA sequence: TGTGCCAGCAGCTCCGCAAATCAGCCCCAGCATTTT. V gene TRBV7-9 combines with J gene TRBJ1-5; the D is unclear. Germline V gives CDR1 SEHNR, CDR2 FQNEAQ (reference sequence). Trimming cost V 4 bases and J 4 bases, with 5 bases left between them. This CDR3 is 12 amino acids long.

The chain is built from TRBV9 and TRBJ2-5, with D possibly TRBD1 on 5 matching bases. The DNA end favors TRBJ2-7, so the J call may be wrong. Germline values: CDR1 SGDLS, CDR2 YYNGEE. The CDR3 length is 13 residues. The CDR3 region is CASSDETEHEQYF. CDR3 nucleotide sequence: TGTGCCAGCAGCGACGAGACAGAGCACGAGCAGTACTTC.

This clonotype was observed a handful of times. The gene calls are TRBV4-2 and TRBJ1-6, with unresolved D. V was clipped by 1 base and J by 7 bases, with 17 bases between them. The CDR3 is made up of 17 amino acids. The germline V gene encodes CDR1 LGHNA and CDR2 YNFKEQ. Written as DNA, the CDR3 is TGTGCCAGCAGCCAAGGGGAGGGTTCGAGGCGGAATTCACCCCTCCACTTT. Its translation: CASSQGEGSRRNSPLHF.

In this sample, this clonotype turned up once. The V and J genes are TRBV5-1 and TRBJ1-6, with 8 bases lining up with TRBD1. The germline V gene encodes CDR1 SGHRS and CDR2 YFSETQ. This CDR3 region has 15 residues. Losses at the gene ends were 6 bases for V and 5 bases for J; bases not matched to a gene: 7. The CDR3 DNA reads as TGCGCCAGCACCCCCCAGGGACAGGATAATTCACCCCTCCACTTT. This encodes CASTPQGQDNSPLHF.

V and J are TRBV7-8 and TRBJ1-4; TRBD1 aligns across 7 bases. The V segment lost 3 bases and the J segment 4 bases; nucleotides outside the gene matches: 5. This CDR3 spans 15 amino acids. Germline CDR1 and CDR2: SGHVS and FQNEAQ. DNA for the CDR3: TGTGCCAGCAGCTTGGCCGGACAGGTTAATGAAAAACTGTTTTTT. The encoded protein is CASSLAGQVNEKLFF.

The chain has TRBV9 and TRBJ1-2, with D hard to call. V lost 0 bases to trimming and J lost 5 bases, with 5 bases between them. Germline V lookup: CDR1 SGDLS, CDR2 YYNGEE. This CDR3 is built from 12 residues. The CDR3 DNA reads TGTGCCAGCAGCGTAGGGAGGTATGGCTACACCTTC. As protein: CASSVGRYGYTF.

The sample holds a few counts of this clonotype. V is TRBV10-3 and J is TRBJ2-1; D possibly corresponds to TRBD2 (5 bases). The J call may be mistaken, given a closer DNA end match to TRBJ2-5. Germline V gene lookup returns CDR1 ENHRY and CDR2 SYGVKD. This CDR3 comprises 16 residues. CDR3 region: CAISESGDFEGETQYF. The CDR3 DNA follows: TGTGCCATCAGTGAGTCGGGAGACTTTGAAGGAGAGACCCAGTACTTC.

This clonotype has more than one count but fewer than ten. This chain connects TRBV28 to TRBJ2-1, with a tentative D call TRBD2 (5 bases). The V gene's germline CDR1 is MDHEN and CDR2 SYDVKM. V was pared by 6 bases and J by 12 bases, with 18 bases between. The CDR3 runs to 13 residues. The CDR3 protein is CASSSPEGGRQFF. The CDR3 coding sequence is TGTGCCAGCAGCTCCCCCGAGGGTGGGAGGCAGTTCTTC.

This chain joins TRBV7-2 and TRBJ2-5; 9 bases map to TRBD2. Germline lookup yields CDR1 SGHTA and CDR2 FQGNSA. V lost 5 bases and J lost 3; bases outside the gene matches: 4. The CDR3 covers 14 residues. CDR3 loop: CASSPRTSEETQYF. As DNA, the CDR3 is TGTGCCAGCAGCCCCAGGACTAGCGAAGAGACCCAGTACTTC.

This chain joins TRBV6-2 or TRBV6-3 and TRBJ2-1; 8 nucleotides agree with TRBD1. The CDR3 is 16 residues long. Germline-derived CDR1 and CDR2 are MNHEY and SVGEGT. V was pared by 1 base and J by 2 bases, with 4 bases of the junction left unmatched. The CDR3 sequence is CASSYWTGPPYNEQFF. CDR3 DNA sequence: TGTGCCAGCAGTTACTGGACAGGGCCGCCCTACAATGAGCAGTTCTTC.

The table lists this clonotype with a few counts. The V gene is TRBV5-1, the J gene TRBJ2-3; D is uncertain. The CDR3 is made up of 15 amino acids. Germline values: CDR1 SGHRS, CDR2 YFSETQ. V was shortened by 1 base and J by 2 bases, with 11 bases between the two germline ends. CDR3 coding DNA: TGCGCCAGCAGCTTGAAAAAGCGCCACACAGATACGCAGTATTTT. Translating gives CASSLKKRHTDTQYF.

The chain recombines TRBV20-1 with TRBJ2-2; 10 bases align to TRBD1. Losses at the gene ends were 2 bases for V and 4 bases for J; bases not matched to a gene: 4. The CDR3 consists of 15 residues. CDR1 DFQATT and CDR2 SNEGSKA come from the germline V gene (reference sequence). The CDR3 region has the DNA TGCAGTGCTAGACGGGGACAGGGGTTCACCGGGGAGCTGTTTTTT. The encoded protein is CSARRGQGFTGELFF.

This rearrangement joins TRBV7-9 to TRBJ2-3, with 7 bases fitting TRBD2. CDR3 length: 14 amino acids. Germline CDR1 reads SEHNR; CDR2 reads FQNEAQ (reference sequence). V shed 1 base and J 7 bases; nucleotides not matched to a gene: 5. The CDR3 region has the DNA TGTGCCAGCAGCTTAGAGGGGACTACATATACGCAGTATTTT. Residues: CASSLEGTTYTQYF.

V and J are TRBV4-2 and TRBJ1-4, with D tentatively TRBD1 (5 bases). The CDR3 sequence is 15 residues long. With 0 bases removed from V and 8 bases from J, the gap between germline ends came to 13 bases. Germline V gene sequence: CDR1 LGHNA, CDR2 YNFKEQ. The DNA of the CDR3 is TGTGCCAGCAGCCAAGATGCGGTGGGGGAGGAAAAACTGTTTTTT. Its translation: CASSQDAVGEEKLFF.

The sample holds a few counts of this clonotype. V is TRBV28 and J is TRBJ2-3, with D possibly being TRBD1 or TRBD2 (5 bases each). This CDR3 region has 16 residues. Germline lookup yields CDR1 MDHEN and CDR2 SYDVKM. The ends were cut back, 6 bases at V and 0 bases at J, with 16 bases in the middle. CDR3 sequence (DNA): TGTGCCAGCAGGCGCCGTGAGGGGAGTAGCACAGATACGCAGTATTTT. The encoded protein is CASRRREGSSTDTQYF.

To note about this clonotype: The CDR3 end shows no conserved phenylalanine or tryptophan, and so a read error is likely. The CDR3 nucleotides are TGTGCCAGCCGGACGGGGCCTCAAGAGACCCAGTACCTC. This gives the protein CASRTGPQETQYL. The chain is built from TRBV7-2 and TRBJ2-5; D possibly matches TRBD1 or TRBD2 (5 bases each). This CDR3 is built from 13 residues. Trimming took 8 bases from V and 2 from J, leaving 12 bases between them. Germline V CDR1 and CDR2: SGHTA, FQGNSA.